This T cell receptor (beta chain) was obtained from a study of T cell responses to AZD1222 COVID-19 vaccine. This clone was observed once. The antigen remains undetermined. With V trimmed by 4 bases and J by 6 bases, 5 bases remained unmatched. The CDR3 loop spans 14 amino acids. Per germline, CDR1 KGHDR and CDR2 SFDVKD. The method was immunoSEQ multiplex PCR; TCRdb's version includes in-frame clones alone and lacks a portion of them. The table shows 100,000 to 150,000 clones, with over 75% occurring only once. General study points: Spike-specific TCR breadth and depth were elevated following two AZD1222 doses.

The J gene is TRBJ2-7, the V gene TRBV24-1, with 10 bases aligning to TRBD2. Sequencing used peripheral blood, obtained 28 days after the second dose of the MenACWY control vaccine. The origin of this receptor is an adult who received the MenACWY meningococcal vaccine as a control. The CDR3 DNA reads as TGTGCCACCAGTGACCCCAGACTAGCGGGCGAGCAGTACTTC. Its translation: CATSDPRLAGEQYF.